A single sample gave rise to the 32 T cell receptor beta chains below, sequenced in a study of regulatory T cells in long-lasting Graves disease. Construction of the TCR beta libraries employed iRepertoire HTBI primers in conjunction with Arm-PCR of CDR3 regions. TCRdb ran MiXCR on the multiplex PCR reads and lists one entry per CDR3 protein. The sample has more than 300,000 distinct CDR3 sequences; 15% are singletons. Time point reported: newly diagnosed GD, antithyroid drugs for less than 3 months. Isolated PBMC RNA provided the starting material for the TCR library. The sequences come from peripheral blood mononuclear cells (PBMCs), collected at new diagnosis, from a patient treated with antithyroid drugs. These receptors were collected from a female donor with Graves disease.

The chain links TRBV12-3 or TRBV12-4 to TRBJ1-2; no definite D call. This CDR3 region has 17 residues. The ends were cut back, 2 bases at V and 5 bases at J, with 21 bases in the middle. The CDR3 here is CASSLIVTGLHPYGYTF. The CDR3 bases are TGTGCCAGCAGTTTAATAGTAACCGGGCTCCATCCATATGGCTACACCTTC.

In its sample, this clonotype was seen many times. The chain links TRBV5-1 to TRBJ1-1, with D tentatively TRBD1 (5 bases). V was clipped by 4 bases and J by 5 bases, with 18 bases between them. The germline V gene has CDR1 SGHRS and CDR2 YFSETQ. This CDR3 comprises 15 residues. In DNA, the CDR3 is TGCGCCAGCAGCGGCGATACGACAGTCACAACTGAAGCTTTCTTT. Translating it yields CASSGDTTVTTEAFF.

This clonotype was seen repeatedly, ten times or more. The rearrangement links TRBV12-3 or TRBV12-4 to TRBJ2-6; D may match TRBD1 or TRBD2 (5 bases each). The CDR3 spans 17 residues. The germline V and J ends were trimmed by 1 base and 0 bases, with 10 bases remaining between them. The CDR3 reads CASSLVPGSSGANVLTF. CDR3 DNA sequence: TGTGCCAGCAGTTTAGTTCCAGGGAGCTCTGGGGCCAACGTCCTGACTTTC.

There are many counts of this clonotype. The V and J genes are TRBV4-1 and TRBJ2-7; D remains ambiguous. Trimming took off 1 base at V and 4 bases at J, with 14 bases between the two ends. This CDR3 is 15 amino acids long. Germline loops: CDR1 MGHRA, CDR2 YSYEKL. The CDR3: CASSQGLGRPYEQYF. The DNA for the CDR3 is TGCGCCAGCAGCCAAGGACTCGGCAGACCATACGAGCAGTACTTC.

The rearrangement links TRBV10-2 to TRBJ2-7, with D tentatively TRBD1 (7 bases). Per the germline V gene, CDR1 is WSHSY and CDR2 is SAAADI. There are 13 residues in the CDR3. Between the trimmed V and J ends, which lost 10 bases and 1 base, there was a span of 14 bases. This CDR3 is CATGGDRSYEQYF. CDR3 DNA: TGCGCCACCGGAGGGGACAGATCCTACGAGCAGTACTTC.

The table lists this clonotype with many counts. This chain uses TRBV25-1 with TRBJ2-7; D is uncertain. Germline CDR1 is MGHDK and CDR2 is SYGVNS. This CDR3 contains 13 residues. V was clipped by 5 bases and J by 5 bases, with 13 bases between them. CDR3: CASSLTLQNEQYF. The CDR3 DNA sequence: TGTGCCAGCAGTCTAACCCTCCAGAACGAGCAGTACTTC.

This clonotype showed up just a few times. The rearrangement joins TRBV9 to TRBJ2-2; D unresolved. Trimming took 0 bases from V and 5 from J, leaving 5 bases between them. The CDR3 spans 13 residues. Germline V gene data show CDR1 as SGDLS and CDR2 as YYNGEE. The CDR3: CASSVVSTGELFF. CDR3 sequence (DNA): TGTGCCAGCAGCGTAGTATCTACCGGGGAGCTGTTTTTT.

This clonotype was seen only a few times. This chain uses TRBV29-1 with TRBJ1-1; tentative D call: TRBD1 (6 bases). The CDR3 contains 14 residues. With 6 bases removed from V and 1 base from J, the gap between germline ends came to 15 bases. The V gene's germline CDR1 is SQVTM and CDR2 ANQGSEA. DNA for the CDR3: TGCAGCGTCGAACCCCGGGACACGAACACTGAAGCTTTCTTT. As protein: CSVEPRDTNTEAFF.

As regards this clonotype: A much larger clonotype is one base distant, so this may be a read error. The conserved phenylalanine or tryptophan normally closing the CDR3 is absent here, so this likely arose from a read error. The chain has TRBV11-2 and TRBJ2-2, with 7 bases that match TRBD1. With 5 bases clipped from V and 4 bases from J, the junction kept 7 bases outside the gene matches. Germline CDR1 and CDR2: SGHAT and FQNNGV. This CDR3 has 15 amino acids. The CDR3 DNA reads TGTGCCAGCAGCCCTACAGGGGTAGCCACCGGGGAGCTGTTTCTT. Translated: CASSPTGVATGELFL.

A remark on this clonotype: The germline gene is not matched at one end of the junction; a read error may be the cause. The chain combines TRBV7-7 with TRBJ2-3, with TRBD2 identical over 8 bases. CDR3 length: 14 residues. Germline V gives CDR1 SSHAT, CDR2 FNYEAQ (reference sequence). This CDR3 is CASSLSGGPDTQYF. DNA of the CDR3: TGTGCTAGCAGCTTGAGCGGGGGACCAGATACGCAGTATTTT.

The table lists this clonotype with many counts. This chain links TRBV27 with TRBJ2-7, with a possible D match to TRBD2 (5 bases). The CDR3 runs to 14 residues. Germline loops: CDR1 MNHEY, CDR2 SMNVEV (reference sequence). Between the trimmed V and J ends, which lost 3 bases and 3 bases, there was a span of 12 bases. CDR3 nucleotides: TGTGCCAGCAGTTTCCTTGCGGGCAACTACGAGCAGTACTTC. Protein product: CASSFLAGNYEQYF.

This clonotype has a count of ten or more. The J gene is TRBJ1-1, the V gene TRBV15; perhaps TRBD1 as D (5 bases). CDR1 and CDR2 from the germline V gene are LNHNV and YYDKDF (reference sequence). This CDR3 region has 13 residues. V gave up 8 bases and J gave up 6 bases, with 16 bases separating them. DNA of the CDR3: TGTGCCACCCGTCCCCCGGGGGTAGCTGAAGCTTTCTTT. Encoded protein: CATRPPGVAEAFF.

V is TRBV11-3 and J is TRBJ2-3, with 7 nucleotides matching TRBD1. The germline V gene has CDR1 SGHNT and CDR2 YENEEA. This CDR3 comprises 15 residues. V was clipped by 0 bases and J by 2 bases; unmatched bases: 2. The CDR3 is CASSLDTGATDTQYF. The CDR3 coding sequence is TGTGCCAGCAGCTTAGATACAGGGGCCACAGATACGCAGTATTTT.

Many counts were recorded for this clonotype. V usage is TRBV29-1 and J usage is TRBJ2-2, with 8 bases that match TRBD1. V dropped 7 bases and J dropped 7; count of bases not matched to a gene: 14. The CDR3 has 15 amino acids. The germline gives CDR1 SQVTM, CDR2 ANQGSEA. CDR3 in DNA: TGCAGCGCCCCTCAGGGAGGACAGGGAGACGGGGAGCTGTTTTTT. Translating it yields CSAPQGGQGDGELFF.

There are many counts of this clonotype. CDR3 sequence (DNA): TGTGCCACCAGTGACCCTGGTCCCCCTGGAGGCTCCTACAATGAGCAGTTCTTC. It is translated as CATSDPGPPGGSYNEQFF. This chain uses TRBV24-1 with TRBJ2-1; a weak D match, TRBD2 (5 bases). Germline loops: CDR1 KGHDR, CDR2 SFDVKD. CDR3 length: 18 amino acids. Between the trimmed V and J ends, which lost 4 bases and 0 bases, there was a span of 18 bases.

This clonotype was seen repeatedly, ten times or more. The rearrangement uses TRBV20-1 and TRBJ2-7; 11 bases match TRBD2. Looked up from germline, CDR1 is DFQATT and CDR2 is SNEGSKA (reference sequence). The J segment lost 4 bases and the V segment lost 5 bases, leaving 4 bases of the junction unmatched. The CDR3 sequence is 13 residues long. The CDR3, as DNA: TGCAGTGCTCTCACTAGCGGGAGATACGAGCAGTACTTC. Translated, it gives CSALTSGRYEQYF.

This clonotype showed up many times. The rearrangement uses TRBV12-3 or TRBV12-4 and TRBJ1-6; D unresolved. The CDR3 extends over 14 amino acids. V shed 10 bases and J shed 9 bases, with 19 bases lying between them. This chain's CDR3 is CATSAESGTSPLHF. The CDR3 nucleotides read TGTGCCACCTCAGCCGAGTCAGGAACTTCACCCCTCCACTTT.

This clonotype was counted only a few times. The chain couples TRBV20-1 to TRBJ1-6, with D uncertain. The CDR3 extends over 15 amino acids. Germline V gene lookup returns CDR1 DFQATT and CDR2 SNEGSKA (reference sequence). V lost 0 bases, J lost 2 bases, and 8 bases lay in between. CDR3 region: CSARDSTAYNSPLHF. CDR3 DNA sequence: TGCAGTGCTAGAGATTCAACAGCCTATAATTCACCCCTCCACTTT.

The chain uses TRBV7-2 and TRBJ1-2; tentatively, D is TRBD1 (6 bases). Looked up from germline, CDR1 is SGHTA and CDR2 is FQGNSA. V shed 1 base and J shed 5 bases, with 11 bases lying between them. The CDR3 extends over 14 amino acids. CDR3 sequence (DNA): TGTGCCAGCAGCTTAGGCGGGACAATTTATGGCTACACCTTC. This translates into CASSLGGTIYGYTF. Based on the CDR3 plus reference TRBV7-2 and TRBJ1-2, the full variable domain is GAGVSQSPSNKVTEKGKDVELRCDPISGHTALYWYRQSLGQGLEFLIYFQGNSAPDKSGLPSDRFSAERTGGSVSTLTIQRTQQEDSAVYLCASSLGGTIYGYTFGSGTRLTVV.

In this sample, this clonotype turned up many times. The chain links TRBV5-1 to TRBJ2-7, with 10 bases fitting TRBD1. The CDR3 length is 15 residues. CDR1 is SGHRS and CDR2 is YFSETQ in the germline V gene. With 3 bases clipped from V and 3 bases from J, the junction kept 6 bases outside the gene matches. As DNA, the CDR3 is TGCGCCAGCAGCTCCCGGGACAGGGGTTACTACGAGCAGTACTTC. This encodes CASSSRDRGYYEQYF.

This clonotype was seen repeatedly, ten times or more. This chain connects TRBV20-1 to TRBJ2-7; D remains unclear. The CDR3 totals 13 residues. V gave up 3 bases and J gave up 5 bases, with 14 bases separating them. Germline CDR1 reads DFQATT; CDR2 reads SNEGSKA (reference sequence). The CDR3 coding sequence is TGCAGTGCTAGCGAAGGGTTAGTCCACGAGCAGTACTTC. Protein product: CSASEGLVHEQYF.

This clonotype was detected ten times or more. This chain connects TRBV13 to TRBJ2-3; 8 positions agree with TRBD2. With 10 bases clipped from V and 0 bases from J, the junction kept 12 bases outside the gene matches. Germline CDR1 is PRHDT and CDR2 is FYEKMQ (reference sequence). CDR3 length: 16 amino acids. The CDR3 DNA sequence: TGTGCCACCCCCGGCGGGAGGTTCTCTAGCACAGATACGCAGTATTTT. Encoded protein: CATPGGRFSSTDTQYF.

The V and J genes are TRBV5-1 and TRBJ2-1; the match to TRBD2 covers 12 bases. The CDR3 totals 16 residues. After removal of 2 bases from V and 2 bases from J, the junction contained 2 bases not matched to a gene. CDR1 and CDR2 (germline): SGHRS, YFSETQ. In DNA, the CDR3 is TGCGCCAGCAGCTTATCTAGCGGGGGGGCCTACAATGAGCAGTTCTTC. It encodes CASSLSSGGAYNEQFF.

This clonotype showed up many times. This sequence joins TRBV20-1 and TRBJ2-1, with 12 bases aligning to TRBD2. The ends lost 6 bases at V and 4 bases at J; junction bases unmatched: 4. CDR1 is DFQATT and CDR2 is SNEGSKA in the germline V gene (reference sequence). The CDR3 contains 14 residues. The CDR3 is CSATSGGPYNEQFF. The CDR3 DNA reads TGCAGTGCCACTAGCGGGGGGCCTTACAATGAGCAGTTCTTC.

This clonotype was observed once. The chain is built from TRBV2 and TRBJ2-7; a possible D gene is TRBD2 (5 bases). Trimming removed 6 bases from V and 3 bases from J, with 18 bases in between. Germline CDR1 reads SNHLY; CDR2 reads FYNNEI. The CDR3 runs 15 residues. The CDR3 here is CASSQGIGGSYEQYF. The CDR3 DNA is TGTGCCAGCAGCCAAGGAATCGGAGGCAGCTACGAGCAGTACTTC.

This clonotype was picked up many times. One junction end disagrees with the germline gene, perhaps due to a read error. The CDR3 region is CASSSTGGSYEQYF. The CDR3 nucleotides read TGTGCCAGCAGCTCTACCGGCGGGTCCTACGAGCAGTACTTC. The chain joins TRBV5-1 to TRBJ2-7, with D tentatively TRBD2 (5 bases). CDR3 length: 14 amino acids. Germline V gene data show CDR1 as SGHRS and CDR2 as YFSETQ.

The chain employs TRBV6-6 and TRBJ1-3; D is undetermined. The germline V gene has CDR1 MNHNY and CDR2 SVGAGI (reference sequence). The germline V and J ends were trimmed by 0 bases and 0 bases, with 6 bases remaining between them. The length of the CDR3 is 15 residues. CDR3 in amino acids: CASSYSSGSGNTIYF. In nucleotides, the CDR3 is TGTGCCAGCAGTTACTCCTCTGGCTCTGGAAACACCATATATTTT.

This clonotype was seen repeatedly, ten times or more. The V and J genes are TRBV12-3 or TRBV12-4 and TRBJ2-7; 8 bases fit TRBD1. The CDR3 contains 15 residues. Trimming took 4 bases from V and 2 from J; bases not matched to a gene: 7. CDR3 sequence reads: CASSSRDRPAYEQYF. The CDR3 coding sequence is TGTGCCAGCAGTTCCCGGGACAGGCCGGCCTACGAGCAGTACTTC.

This clonotype has a count of ten or more. The chain joins TRBV5-1 to TRBJ2-1; 12 bases align to TRBD2. V trimming: 6 bases; J trimming: 6 bases; junction bases outside the gene matches: 7. CDR3 length equals 15 residues. Germline V gene data show CDR1 as SGHRS and CDR2 as YFSETQ. CDR3 residues: CASTELAGGSNEQFF. The DNA for the CDR3 is TGCGCCAGCACCGAACTAGCGGGGGGTTCCAATGAGCAGTTCTTC.

This clonotype was recorded at least ten times. The CDR3 bases are TGCGCCAGCAGCCAAGTAAGAGATTCACCCCTCCACTTT. This translates into CASSQVRDSPLHF. This rearrangement joins TRBV4-1 to TRBJ1-6; D uncertain. This CDR3 is 13 amino acids long. The germline gives CDR1 MGHRA, CDR2 YSYEKL. V dropped 1 base and J dropped 8 bases, with 6 bases sitting between them.

This clonotype was recorded at least ten times. This chain uses TRBV12-3 or TRBV12-4 with TRBJ1-1; the D gene is possibly TRBD1 (5 bases). V lost 6 bases and J lost 11, with 16 bases in between. The CDR3 has 12 residues. In DNA, the CDR3 is TGTGCCAGCAGCCGCCGTGGGGGGGGGGCTTTCTTT. Its translation is CASSRRGGGAFF.

This clonotype was detected many times. V and J are TRBV2 and TRBJ2-7, with 8 bases lining up with TRBD1. Germline loops: CDR1 SNHLY, CDR2 FYNNEI. The CDR3 contains 14 residues. The ends lost 10 bases at V and 5 bases at J; junction bases unmatched: 13. The CDR3 bases are TGTGCCATCTCCATGGACAGGGCTGCCCACGAGCAGTACTTC. Its translation: CAISMDRAAHEQYF.